The clone carrying this T cell receptor beta chain has just a few counts. Germline CDR1 and CDR2: SGDLS and YYNGEE. Trimming cost V 4 bases and J 5 bases, with 10 bases left between them. This CDR3 region has 12 residues. The protocol attached unique molecular identifiers to individual cDNA molecules. TCRdb fed the 5' RACE reads into MiXCR, producing one record per CDR3 protein. Of more than 85,000 distinct CDR3 sequences listed, about an eighth are singletons. This sample stems from a study of early T cells in non-severe SARS-CoV-2 infection. The overall study: Unpaired chains resulted from sequencing bulk RNA of unsorted whole blood.

This chain uses TRBV9 with TRBJ2-7; D is tentatively TRBD1 or TRBD2 (5 bases each). Sequencing used whole blood. The source of this sequence is an adult who was a healthcare worker with PCR-confirmed SARS-CoV-2 infection or an uninfected control (not recorded which). Written as DNA, the CDR3 is TGTGCCAGCAGCATTAGGGACCACGAGCAGTACTTC. It encodes CASSIRDHEQYF.